A single sample gave rise to the 3 T cell receptor beta chains below, sequenced in a study of blood T cell repertoires in COVID-19. Generated by immunoSEQ multiplex PCR, the TCRdb table keeps only in-frame clones and is missing some. The sample includes 150,000 to 200,000 clones, around 80% of them seen just once. Material for sequencing was peripheral blood. These receptors were collected from a woman in her seventies with COVID-19, enrolled during active disease.

The chain carries TRBV30 and TRBJ1-2; 8 positions agree with TRBD1. V was pared by 5 bases and J by 4 bases, with 15 bases of the junction left unmatched. The CDR3 sequence is 16 residues long. CDR1 and CDR2 from the germline V gene are GTSNPN and SVGIG (reference sequence). CDR3 in DNA: TGTGCCTGGTGGTTGTATGCCGGGACAGGACTCTATGGCTACACCTTC. Translated: CAWWLYAGTGLYGYTF.

The chain is built from TRBV11-2 and TRBJ1-1; 8 bases are shared with TRBD1. The CDR3 extends over 16 amino acids. J gave up 1 base and V 4 bases, and 8 bases lay outside the gene matches. Germline values: CDR1 SGHAT, CDR2 FQNNGV. This CDR3 is CASSSRKGQGNTEAFF. Here the CDR3 DNA reads TGTGCCAGCAGCTCAAGAAAAGGACAGGGGAACACTGAAGCTTTCTTT.

This clone has more than one count but fewer than ten. The rearrangement uses TRBV9 and TRBJ1-3; D is ambiguous. Germline assignment: CDR1 SGDLS and CDR2 YYNGEE. This CDR3 is built from 14 residues. The V gene lost 3 bases and the J gene lost 0 bases, with 7 bases spanning the gap. Here the CDR3 reads CASSGRYSGNTIYF. CDR3 DNA sequence: TGTGCCAGCAGCGGGAGATACTCTGGAAACACCATATATTTT.